The entry below describes one TCR beta chain. This specimen belongs to a study of blood T cell repertoires in COVID-19. The overall study: Collection of acute and convalescent COVID-19 samples took place in the United States, Italy and Spain. T cells, B-cell-depleted T cells, or PBMCs provided the cDNA or gDNA that served as material.

Profiling relied on immunoSEQ multiplex PCR, and the TCRdb table lists in-frame clones only, not all of them. The sample comprises over 90,000 clones, around 90% of which are singletons, and around 3.5% rests with the top ten. The ends lost 5 bases at V and 3 bases at J; junction bases unmatched: 4. This CDR3 has 14 residues. Germline V gives CDR1 ENHRY, CDR2 SYGVKD. The chain uses TRBV10-3 and TRBJ2-7; 10 positions agree with TRBD2. This TCR derives from a human donor in a cohort sampled during active COVID-19. Sequencing was carried out using peripheral blood. CDR3: CAISKTSGHYEQYF. Here the CDR3 DNA reads TGTGCCATCAGTAAGACTAGCGGGCACTACGAGCAGTACTTC.